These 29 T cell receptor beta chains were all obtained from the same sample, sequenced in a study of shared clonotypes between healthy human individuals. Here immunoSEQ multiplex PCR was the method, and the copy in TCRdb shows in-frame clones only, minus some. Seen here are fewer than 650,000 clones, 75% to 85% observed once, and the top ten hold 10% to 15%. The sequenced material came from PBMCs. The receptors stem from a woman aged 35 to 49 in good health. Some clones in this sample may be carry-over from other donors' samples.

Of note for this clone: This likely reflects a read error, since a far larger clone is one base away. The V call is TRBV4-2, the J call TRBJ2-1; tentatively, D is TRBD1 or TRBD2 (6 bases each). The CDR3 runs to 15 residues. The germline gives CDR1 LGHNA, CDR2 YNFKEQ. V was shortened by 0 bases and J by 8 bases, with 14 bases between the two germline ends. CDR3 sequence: CASSQDQGGHDEQFF. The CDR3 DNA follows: TGTGCCAGCAGCCAAGATCAAGGGGGGCACGATGAGCAGTTCTTC.

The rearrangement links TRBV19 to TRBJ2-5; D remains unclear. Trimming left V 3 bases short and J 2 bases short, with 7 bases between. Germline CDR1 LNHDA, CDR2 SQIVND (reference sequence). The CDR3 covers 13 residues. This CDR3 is CASSISWQETQYF. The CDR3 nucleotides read TGTGCCAGTAGTATTTCCTGGCAAGAGACCCAGTACTTC.

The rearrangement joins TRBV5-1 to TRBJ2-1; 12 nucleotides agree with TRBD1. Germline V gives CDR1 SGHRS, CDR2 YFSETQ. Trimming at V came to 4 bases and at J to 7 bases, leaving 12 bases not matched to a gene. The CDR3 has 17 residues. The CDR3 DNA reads TGCGCCAGCAGCATAACACCGGGACAGGGGGCAATAAATGAGCAGTTCTTC. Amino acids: CASSITPGQGAINEQFF.

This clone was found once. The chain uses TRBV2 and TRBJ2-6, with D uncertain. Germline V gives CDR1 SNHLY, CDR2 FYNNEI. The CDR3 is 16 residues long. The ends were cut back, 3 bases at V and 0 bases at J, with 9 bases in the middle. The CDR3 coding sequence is TGTGCCAGCAGTGATGAAGTAAGCTCTGGGGCCAACGTCCTGACTTTC. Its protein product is CASSDEVSSGANVLTF.

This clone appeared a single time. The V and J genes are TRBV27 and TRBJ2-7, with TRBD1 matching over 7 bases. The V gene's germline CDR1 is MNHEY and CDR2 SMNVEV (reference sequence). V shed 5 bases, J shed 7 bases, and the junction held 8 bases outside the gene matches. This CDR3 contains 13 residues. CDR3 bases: TGTGCCAGCAGTACAAGGGGGCCGGGGGAGCAGTACTTC. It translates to CASSTRGPGEQYF.

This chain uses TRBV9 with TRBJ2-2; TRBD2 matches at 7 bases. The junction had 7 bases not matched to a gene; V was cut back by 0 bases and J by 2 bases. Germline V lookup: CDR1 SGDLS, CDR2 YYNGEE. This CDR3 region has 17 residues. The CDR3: CASSVVSSGYNTGELFF. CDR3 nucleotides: TGTGCCAGCAGCGTAGTATCTAGCGGATACAACACCGGGGAGCTGTTTTTT.

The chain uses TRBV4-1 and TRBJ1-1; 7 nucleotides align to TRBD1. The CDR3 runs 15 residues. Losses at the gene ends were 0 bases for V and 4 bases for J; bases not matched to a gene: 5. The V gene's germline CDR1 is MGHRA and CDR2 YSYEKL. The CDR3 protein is CASSQDPTGATEAFF. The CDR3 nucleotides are TGCGCCAGCAGCCAAGACCCCACAGGGGCCACTGAAGCTTTCTTT.

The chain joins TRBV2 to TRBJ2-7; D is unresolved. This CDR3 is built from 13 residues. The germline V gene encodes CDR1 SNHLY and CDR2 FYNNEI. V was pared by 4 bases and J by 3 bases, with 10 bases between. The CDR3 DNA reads TGTGCCAGCAGTGTTTATCGGCTCTACGAGCAGTACTTC. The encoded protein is CASSVYRLYEQYF.

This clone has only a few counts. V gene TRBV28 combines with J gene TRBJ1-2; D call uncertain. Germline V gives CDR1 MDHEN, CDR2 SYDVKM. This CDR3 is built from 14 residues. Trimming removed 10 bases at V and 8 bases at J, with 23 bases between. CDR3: CATESTGPLRGYTF. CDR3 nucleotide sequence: TGTGCCACCGAATCAACCGGGCCCCTTAGGGGCTACACCTTC.

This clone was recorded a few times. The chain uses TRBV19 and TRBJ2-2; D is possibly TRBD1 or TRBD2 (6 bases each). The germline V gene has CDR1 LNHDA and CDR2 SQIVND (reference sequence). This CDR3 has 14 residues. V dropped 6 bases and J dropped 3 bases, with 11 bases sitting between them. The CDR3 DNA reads TGTGCCAGTAGGAAAGGGGGGTACACCGGGGAGCTGTTTTTT. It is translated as CASRKGGYTGELFF.

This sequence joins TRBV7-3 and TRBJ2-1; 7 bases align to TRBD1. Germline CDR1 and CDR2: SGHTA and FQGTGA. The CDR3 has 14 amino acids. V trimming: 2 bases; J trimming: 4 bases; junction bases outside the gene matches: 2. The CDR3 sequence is CASSLGTEYNEQFF. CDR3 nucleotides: TGTGCCAGCAGCTTAGGGACAGAATACAATGAGCAGTTCTTC.

The CDR3 loop reads CASSQDRYYGYTF. The CDR3 DNA sequence: TGTGCCAGTAGTCAGGACCGATACTATGGCTACACCTTC. The chain combines TRBV19 with TRBJ1-2; D is undetermined. This CDR3 is 13 amino acids long. Trimming pared 5 bases from V and 3 bases from J, leaving 10 bases between. The V gene's germline CDR1 is LNHDA and CDR2 SQIVND (reference sequence).

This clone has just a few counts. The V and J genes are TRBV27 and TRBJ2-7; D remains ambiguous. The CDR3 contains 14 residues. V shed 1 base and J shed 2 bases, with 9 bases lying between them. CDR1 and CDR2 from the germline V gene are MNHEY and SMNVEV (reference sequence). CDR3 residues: CASSLFAGPYEQYF. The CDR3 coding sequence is TGTGCCAGCAGTTTATTTGCAGGCCCCTACGAGCAGTACTTC.

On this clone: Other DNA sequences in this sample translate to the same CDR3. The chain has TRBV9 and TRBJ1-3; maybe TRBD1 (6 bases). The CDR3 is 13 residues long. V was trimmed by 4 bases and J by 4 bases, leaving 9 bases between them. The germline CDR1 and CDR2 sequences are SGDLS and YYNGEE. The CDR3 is CASSSRGGNTIYF. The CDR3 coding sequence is TGTGCCAGCAGCTCAAGGGGGGGAAACACCATATATTTT.

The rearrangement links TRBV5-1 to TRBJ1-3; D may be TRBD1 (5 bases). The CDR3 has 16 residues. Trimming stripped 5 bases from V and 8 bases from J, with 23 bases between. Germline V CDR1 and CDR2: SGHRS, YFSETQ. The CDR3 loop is CASSLTPSGTEDTIYF. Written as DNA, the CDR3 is TGCGCCAGCAGTTTAACCCCCTCCGGGACCGAGGACACCATATATTTT.

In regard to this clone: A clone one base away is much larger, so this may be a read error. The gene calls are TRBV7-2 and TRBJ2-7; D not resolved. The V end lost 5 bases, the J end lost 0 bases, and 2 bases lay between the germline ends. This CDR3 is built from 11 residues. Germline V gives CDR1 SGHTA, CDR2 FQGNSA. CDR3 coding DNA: TGTGCCAGCAGCAACTCCTACGAGCAGTACTTC. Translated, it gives CASSNSYEQYF.

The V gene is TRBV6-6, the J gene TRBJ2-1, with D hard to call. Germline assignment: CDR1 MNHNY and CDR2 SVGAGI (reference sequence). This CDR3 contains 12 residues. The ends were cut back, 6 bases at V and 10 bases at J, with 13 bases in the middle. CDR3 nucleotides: TGTGCCAGCAGCTCCAATGCCTACGAGCAGTTCTTC. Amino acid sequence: CASSSNAYEQFF.

The CDR3 nucleotides read TGTGCCAGCAGCCCCTGGCGGGCAGATAGAGCCGGCTACACCTTC. Translating it yields CASSPWRADRAGYTF. V gene TRBV7-2 combines with J gene TRBJ1-2; the D is unclear. Trimming stripped 5 bases from V and 8 bases from J, with 21 bases between. This CDR3 is built from 15 residues. Germline V gene data show CDR1 as SGHTA and CDR2 as FQGNSA.

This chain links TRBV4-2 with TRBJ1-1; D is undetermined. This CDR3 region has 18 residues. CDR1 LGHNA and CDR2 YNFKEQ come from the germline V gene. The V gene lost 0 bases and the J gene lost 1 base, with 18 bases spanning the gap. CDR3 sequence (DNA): TGTGCCAGCAGCCAAGATCCCAACCTCCGGCAGGCGAACACTGAAGCTTTCTTT. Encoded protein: CASSQDPNLRQANTEAFF.

The CDR3 sequence is CASFSGAGELFF. The CDR3 nucleotides read TGTGCCAGCTTCTCAGGTGCCGGGGAGCTGTTTTTT. This chain uses TRBV2 with TRBJ2-2; D unresolved. Trimming took off 8 bases at V and 6 bases at J, with 10 bases between the two ends. Germline V gives CDR1 SNHLY, CDR2 FYNNEI. This CDR3 is 12 amino acids long.

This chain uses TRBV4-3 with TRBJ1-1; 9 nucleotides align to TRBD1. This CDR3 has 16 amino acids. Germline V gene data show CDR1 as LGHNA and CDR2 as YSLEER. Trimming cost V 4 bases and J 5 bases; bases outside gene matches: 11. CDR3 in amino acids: CASSPRFLQGATEAFF. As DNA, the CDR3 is TGCGCCAGCAGCCCCCGGTTCTTACAGGGGGCGACTGAAGCTTTCTTT.

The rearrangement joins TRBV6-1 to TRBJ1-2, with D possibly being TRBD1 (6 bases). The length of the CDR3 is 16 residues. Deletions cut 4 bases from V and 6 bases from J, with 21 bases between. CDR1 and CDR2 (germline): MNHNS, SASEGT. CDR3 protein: CASSAVTGRRWDGYTF. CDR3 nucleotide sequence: TGTGCCAGCAGTGCCGTTACAGGGCGTAGGTGGGATGGCTACACCTTC.

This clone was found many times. The CDR3 DNA reads as TGCAGTGCCCCCGACTACCACGAGCAGTACTTC. Its translation: CSAPDYHEQYF. The chain couples TRBV20-1 to TRBJ2-7; possible D gene TRBD2, 5 bases. The CDR3 totals 11 residues. V was pared by 6 bases and J by 5 bases, with 11 bases between. CDR1 is DFQATT, CDR2 SNEGSKA, per germline (reference sequence).

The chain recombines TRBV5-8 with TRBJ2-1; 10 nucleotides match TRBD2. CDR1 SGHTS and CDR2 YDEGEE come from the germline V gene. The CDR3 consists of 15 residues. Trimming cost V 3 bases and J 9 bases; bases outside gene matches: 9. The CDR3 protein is CASSSKSGRALEQFF. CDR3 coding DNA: TGTGCCAGCAGCTCCAAAAGCGGGAGGGCCCTTGAGCAGTTCTTC.

CDR3: CASSKGDTLGETQYF. The CDR3 DNA is TGCGCCAGCAGCAAAGGGGACACCCTAGGGGAGACCCAGTACTTC. This chain connects TRBV5-1 to TRBJ2-5; weak D call: TRBD1 (6 bases). The length of the CDR3 is 15 residues. Trimming removed 4 bases from V and 5 bases from J, with 18 bases in between. Germline V gives CDR1 SGHRS, CDR2 YFSETQ. The full variable domain, in which reference TRBV5-1 and TRBJ2-5 provide the parts outside the CDR3, is KAGVTQTPRYLIKTRGQQVTLSCSPISGHRSVSWYQQTPGQGLQFLFEYFSETQRNKGNFPGRFSGRQFSNSRSEMNVSTLELGDSALYLCASSKGDTLGETQYFGPGTRLLVL.

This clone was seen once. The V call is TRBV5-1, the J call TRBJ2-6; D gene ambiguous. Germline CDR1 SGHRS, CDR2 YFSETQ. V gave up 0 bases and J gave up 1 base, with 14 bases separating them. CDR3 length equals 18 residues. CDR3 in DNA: TGCGCCAGCAGCTTGGCCCCTCTCTCTCGATCTGGGGCCAACGTCCTGACTTTC. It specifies CASSLAPLSRSGANVLTF. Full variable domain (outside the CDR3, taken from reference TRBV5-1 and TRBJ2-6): KAGVTQTPRYLIKTRGQQVTLSCSPISGHRSVSWYQQTPGQGLQFLFEYFSETQRNKGNFPGRFSGRQFSNSRSEMNVSTLELGDSALYLCASSLAPLSRSGANVLTFGAGSRLTVL.

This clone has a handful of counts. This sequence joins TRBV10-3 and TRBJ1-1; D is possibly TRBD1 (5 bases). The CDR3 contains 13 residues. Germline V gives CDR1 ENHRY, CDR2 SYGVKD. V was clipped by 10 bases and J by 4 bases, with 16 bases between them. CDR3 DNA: TGTGCCAACGCCTGGGGGGGTCCCACTGAAGCTTTCTTT. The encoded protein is CANAWGGPTEAFF.

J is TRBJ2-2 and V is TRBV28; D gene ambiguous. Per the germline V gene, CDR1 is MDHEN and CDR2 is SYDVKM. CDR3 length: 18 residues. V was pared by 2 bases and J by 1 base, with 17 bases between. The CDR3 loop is CASSLGQTQQKNTGELFF. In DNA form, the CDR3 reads TGTGCCAGCAGTTTAGGCCAGACCCAACAGAAGAACACCGGGGAGCTGTTTTTT.

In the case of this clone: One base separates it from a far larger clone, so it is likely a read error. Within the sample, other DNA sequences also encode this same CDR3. Here the CDR3 reads CAISERQPAGYGYTF. Written as DNA, the CDR3 is TGTGCCATCAGTGAGAGGCAGCCCGCCGGCTATGGCTACACCTTC. V and J are TRBV10-3 and TRBJ1-2; the D is unclear. Germline values: CDR1 ENHRY, CDR2 SYGVKD. V dropped 2 bases and J dropped 4 bases, with 14 bases sitting between them. The CDR3 runs 15 residues.